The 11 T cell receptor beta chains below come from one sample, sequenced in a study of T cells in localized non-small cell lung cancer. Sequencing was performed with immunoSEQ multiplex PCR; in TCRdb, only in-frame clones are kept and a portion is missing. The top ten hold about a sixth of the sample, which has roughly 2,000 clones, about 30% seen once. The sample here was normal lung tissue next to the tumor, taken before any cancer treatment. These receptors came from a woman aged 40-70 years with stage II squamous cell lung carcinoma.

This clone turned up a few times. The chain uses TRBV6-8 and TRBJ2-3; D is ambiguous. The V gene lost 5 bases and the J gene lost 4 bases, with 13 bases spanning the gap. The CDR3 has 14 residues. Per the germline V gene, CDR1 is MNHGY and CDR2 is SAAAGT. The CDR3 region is CASSAAVGADTQYF. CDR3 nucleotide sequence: TGTGCCAGCAGTGCGGCAGTCGGAGCAGATACGCAGTATTTT.

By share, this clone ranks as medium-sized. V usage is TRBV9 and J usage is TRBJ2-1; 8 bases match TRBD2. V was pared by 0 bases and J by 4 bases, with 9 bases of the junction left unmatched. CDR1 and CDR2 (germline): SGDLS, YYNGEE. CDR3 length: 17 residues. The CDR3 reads CASSVGVTGGWYNEQFF. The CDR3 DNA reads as TGTGCCAGCAGCGTAGGGGTGACGGGAGGGTGGTACAATGAGCAGTTCTTC.

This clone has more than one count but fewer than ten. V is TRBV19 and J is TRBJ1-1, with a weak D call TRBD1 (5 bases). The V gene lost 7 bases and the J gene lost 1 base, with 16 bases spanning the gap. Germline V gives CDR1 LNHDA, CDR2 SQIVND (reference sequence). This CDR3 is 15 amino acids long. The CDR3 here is CASKGRVSGNTEAFF. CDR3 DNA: TGTGCCAGTAAGGGCAGGGTGTCGGGGAACACTGAAGCTTTCTTT.

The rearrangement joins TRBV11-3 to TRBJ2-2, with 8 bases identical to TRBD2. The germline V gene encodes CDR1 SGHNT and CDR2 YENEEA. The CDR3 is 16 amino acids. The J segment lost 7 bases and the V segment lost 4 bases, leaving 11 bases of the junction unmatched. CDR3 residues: CASSSGTSLGGGELFF. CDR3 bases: TGTGCCAGCAGCTCGGGGACTAGTCTCGGTGGCGGGGAGCTGTTTTTT.

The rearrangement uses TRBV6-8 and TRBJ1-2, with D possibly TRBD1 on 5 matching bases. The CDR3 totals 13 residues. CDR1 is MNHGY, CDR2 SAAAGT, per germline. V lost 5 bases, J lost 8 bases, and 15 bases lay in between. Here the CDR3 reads CASSRYGGEGYTF. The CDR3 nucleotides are TGTGCCAGCAGTCGGTACGGAGGGGAGGGCTACACCTTC.

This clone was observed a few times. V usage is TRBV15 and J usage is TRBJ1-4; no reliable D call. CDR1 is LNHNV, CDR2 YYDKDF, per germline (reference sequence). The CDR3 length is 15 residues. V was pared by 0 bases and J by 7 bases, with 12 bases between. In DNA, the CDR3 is TGTGCCACCAGCAGAGATGAACGGCCCCTTGAAAAACTGTTTTTT. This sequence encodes CATSRDERPLEKLFF. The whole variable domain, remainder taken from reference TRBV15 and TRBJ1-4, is DAMVIQNPRYQVTQFGKPVTLSCSQTLNHNVMYWYQQKSSQAPKLLFHYYDKDFNNEADTPDNFQSRRPNTSFCFLDIRSPGLGDTAMYLCATSRDERPLEKLFFGSGTQLSVL.

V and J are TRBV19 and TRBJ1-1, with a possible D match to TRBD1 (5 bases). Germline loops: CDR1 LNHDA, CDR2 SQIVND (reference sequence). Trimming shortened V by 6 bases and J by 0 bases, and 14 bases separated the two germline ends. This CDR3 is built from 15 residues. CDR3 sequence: CASSAGRGMNTEAFF. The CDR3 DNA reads TGTGCCAGTAGCGCCGGACGGGGCATGAACACTGAAGCTTTCTTT. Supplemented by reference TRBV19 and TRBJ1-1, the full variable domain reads DGGITQSPKYLFRKEGQNVTLSCEQNLNHDAMYWYRQDPGQGLRLIYYSQIVNDFQKGDIAEGYSVSREKKESFPLTVTSAQKNPTAFYLCASSAGRGMNTEAFFGQGTRLTVV.

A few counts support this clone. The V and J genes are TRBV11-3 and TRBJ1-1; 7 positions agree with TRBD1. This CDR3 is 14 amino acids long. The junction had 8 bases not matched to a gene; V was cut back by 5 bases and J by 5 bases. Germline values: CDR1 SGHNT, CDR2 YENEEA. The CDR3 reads CASSVRQGPTEAFF. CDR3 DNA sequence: TGTGCCAGCAGCGTCCGACAGGGTCCGACTGAAGCTTTCTTT.

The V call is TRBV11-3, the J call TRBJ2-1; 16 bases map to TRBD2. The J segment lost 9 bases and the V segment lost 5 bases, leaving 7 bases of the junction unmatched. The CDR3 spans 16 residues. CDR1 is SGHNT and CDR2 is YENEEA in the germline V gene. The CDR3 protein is CASSPGTSGGAGEQFF. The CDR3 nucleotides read TGTGCCAGCAGCCCCGGGACTAGCGGGGGGGCCGGTGAGCAGTTCTTC.

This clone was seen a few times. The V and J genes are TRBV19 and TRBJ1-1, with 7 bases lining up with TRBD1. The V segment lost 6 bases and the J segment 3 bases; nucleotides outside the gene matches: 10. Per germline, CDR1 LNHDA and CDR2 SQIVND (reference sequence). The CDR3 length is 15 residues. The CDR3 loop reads CASRKIGRGDTEAFF. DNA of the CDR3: TGTGCCAGTAGGAAAATCGGCAGGGGGGACACTGAAGCTTTCTTT.

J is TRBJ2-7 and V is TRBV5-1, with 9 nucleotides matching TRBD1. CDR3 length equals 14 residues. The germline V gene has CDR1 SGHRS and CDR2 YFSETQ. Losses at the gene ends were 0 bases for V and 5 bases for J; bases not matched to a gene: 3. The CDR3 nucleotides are TGCGCCAGCAGCTTGGACAGGGGGCTCAACGAGCAGTACTTC. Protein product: CASSLDRGLNEQYF.